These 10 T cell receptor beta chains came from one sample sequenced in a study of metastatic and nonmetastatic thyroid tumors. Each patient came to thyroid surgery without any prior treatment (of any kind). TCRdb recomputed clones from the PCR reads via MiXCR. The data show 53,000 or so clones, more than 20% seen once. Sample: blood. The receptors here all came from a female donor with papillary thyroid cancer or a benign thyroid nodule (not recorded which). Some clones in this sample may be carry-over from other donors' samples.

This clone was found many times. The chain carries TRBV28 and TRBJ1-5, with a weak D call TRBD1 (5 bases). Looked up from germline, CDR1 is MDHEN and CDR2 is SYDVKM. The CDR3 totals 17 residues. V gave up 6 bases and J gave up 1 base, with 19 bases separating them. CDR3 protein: CASSSISGTASNQPQHF. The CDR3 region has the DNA TGTGCCAGCAGCTCGATCTCCGGGACGGCAAGCAATCAGCCCCAGCATTTT. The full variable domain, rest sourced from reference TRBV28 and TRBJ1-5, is DVKVTQSSRYLVKRTGEKVFLECVQDMDHENMFWYRQDPGLGLRLIYFSYDVKMKEKGDIPEGYSVSREKKERFSLILESASTNQTSMYLCASSSISGTASNQPQHFGDGTRLSIL.

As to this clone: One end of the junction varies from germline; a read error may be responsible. The CDR3 sequence: CASYGKYEKFF. The DNA of the CDR3 is TGTGCAAGCTATGGAAAGTATGAGAAGTTCTTC. The chain is built from TRBV28 and TRBJ2-1; D is ambiguous. The CDR3 runs to 11 residues. Germline CDR1 reads MDHEN; CDR2 reads SYDVKM.

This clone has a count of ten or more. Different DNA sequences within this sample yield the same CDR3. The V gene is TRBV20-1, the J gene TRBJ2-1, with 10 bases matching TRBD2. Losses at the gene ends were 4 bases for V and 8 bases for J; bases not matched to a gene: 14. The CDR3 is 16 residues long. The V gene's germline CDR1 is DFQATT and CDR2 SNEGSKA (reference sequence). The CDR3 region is CSATKTSGRARDEQFF. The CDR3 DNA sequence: TGCAGTGCTACTAAGACTAGCGGGCGAGCTAGGGATGAGCAGTTCTTC.

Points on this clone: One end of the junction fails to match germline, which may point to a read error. The CDR3 is CASSVRGTNTEPFF. In nucleotides, the CDR3 is TGTGCAAGCAGCGTCAGGGGTACGAACACTGAACCTTTCTTT. The V and J genes are TRBV9 and TRBJ1-1; D is perhaps TRBD1 (6 bases). The CDR3 has 14 amino acids. Germline V gene data show CDR1 as SGDLS and CDR2 as YYNGEE.

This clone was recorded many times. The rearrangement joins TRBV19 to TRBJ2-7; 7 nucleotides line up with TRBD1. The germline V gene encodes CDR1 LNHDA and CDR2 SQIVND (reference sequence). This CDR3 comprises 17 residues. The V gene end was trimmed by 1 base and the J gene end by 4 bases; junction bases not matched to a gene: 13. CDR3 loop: CASSIATPGTAPYEQYF. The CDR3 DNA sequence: TGTGCCAGTAGTATAGCCACCCCCGGGACAGCCCCGTACGAGCAGTACTTC. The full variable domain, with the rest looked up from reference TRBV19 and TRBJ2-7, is DGGITQSPKYLFRKEGQNVTLSCEQNLNHDAMYWYRQDPGQGLRLIYYSQIVNDFQKGDIAEGYSVSREKKESFPLTVTSAQKNPTAFYLCASSIATPGTAPYEQYFGPGTRLTVT.

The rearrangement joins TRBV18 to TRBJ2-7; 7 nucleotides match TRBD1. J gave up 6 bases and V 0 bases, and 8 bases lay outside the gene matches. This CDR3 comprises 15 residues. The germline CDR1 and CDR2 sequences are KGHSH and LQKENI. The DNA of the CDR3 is TGTGCCAGCTCACCACCGTTGGGACAGTCGGGCGAGCAGTACTTC. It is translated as CASSPPLGQSGEQYF.

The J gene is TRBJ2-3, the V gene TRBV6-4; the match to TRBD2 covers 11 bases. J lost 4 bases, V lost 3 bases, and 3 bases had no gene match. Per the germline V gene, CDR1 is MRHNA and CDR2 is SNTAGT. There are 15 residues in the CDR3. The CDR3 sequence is CASSEGTSGADTQYF. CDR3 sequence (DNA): TGTGCCAGCAGTGAAGGGACTAGCGGCGCAGATACGCAGTATTTT.

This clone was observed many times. CDR3 nucleotides: TGTGCCAGCACCTCCGGGACAGTCAACCAAGAGACCCAGTACTTC. Translation: CASTSGTVNQETQYF. The genes are TRBV6-1 and TRBJ2-5, with 7 bases matching TRBD1. Germline lookup yields CDR1 MNHNS and CDR2 SASEGT. The CDR3 length is 15 residues. J was trimmed by 0 bases and V by 7 bases; bases with no gene match: 8.

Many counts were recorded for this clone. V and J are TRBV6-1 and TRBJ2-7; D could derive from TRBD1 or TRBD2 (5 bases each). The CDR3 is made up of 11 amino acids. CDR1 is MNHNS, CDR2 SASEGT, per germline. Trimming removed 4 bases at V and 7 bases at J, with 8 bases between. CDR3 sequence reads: CASSVWGEQYF. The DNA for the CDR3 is TGTGCCAGCAGTGTCTGGGGGGAGCAGTACTTC.

The CDR3 nucleotides read TGTGCCAAAGACGGGGGGTCGGACTATGGCTACACCTTC. Amino acids: CAKDGGSDYGYTF. The chain employs TRBV2 and TRBJ1-2; a weak D match, TRBD1 (5 bases). This CDR3 is 13 amino acids long. Trimming shortened V by 10 bases and J by 3 bases, and 15 bases separated the two germline ends. Germline V CDR1 and CDR2: SNHLY, FYNNEI.